This is a list of T cell receptor beta chains from one sample in a study of breast tumors, draining lymph nodes, adjacent tissues. TCRdb re-called the multiplex PCR reads through MiXCR, storing one row per CDR3 protein. The sample shows some 10,000 distinct CDR3 sequences, 53% of them seen only once. The sequencing sample was made of breast tumor tissue. The receptors stem from a female donor with breast cancer. Some clones in this sample may be carry-over from other donors' samples. CDR3s include the opening cysteine and the closing phenylalanine or tryptophan. Fields, in order: CDR3 protein, CDR3 DNA, CDR3 length, V gene, J gene, D gene, clone size. D genes are given only for firm matches. Only part of the rows carry a size: once, few, many, or a class if the clone is expanded.

cdr3_aa: CASSRTSGPYNEQFF
cdr3_nt: TGTGCCAGCAGCAGGACTAGCGGGCCCTACAATGAGCAGTTCTTC
cdr3_length: 15
v_call: TRBV14
j_call: TRBJ2-1
d_call: TRBD2
clone_size: -

cdr3_aa: CASSITGQGSETQYF
cdr3_nt: TGTGCCAGCAGCATCACGGGACAGGGGTCAGAGACCCAGTACTTC
cdr3_length: 15
v_call: TRBV9
j_call: TRBJ2-5
d_call: TRBD1
clone_size: -

cdr3_aa: CASSQVKAGGAGTQYF
cdr3_nt: TGTGCCAGCAGCCAAGTGAAAGCGGGAGGGGCAGGTACGCAGTATTTT
cdr3_length: 16
v_call: TRBV3-1
j_call: TRBJ2-3
d_call: TRBD2
clone_size: many

cdr3_aa: CASSLNFRSSGNTIYF
cdr3_nt: TGCGCCAGCAGCTTGAATTTCCGGAGCTCTGGAAACACCATATATTTT
cdr3_length: 16
v_call: TRBV5-1
j_call: TRBJ1-3
d_call: -
clone_size: -

cdr3_aa: CASSQDRVYNEQFF
cdr3_nt: TGTGCCAGCAGCCAAGATCGAGTTTACAATGAGCAGTTCTTC
cdr3_length: 14
v_call: TRBV14
j_call: TRBJ2-1
d_call: -
clone_size: -

cdr3_aa: CSARGLAHEQFF
cdr3_nt: TGCAGTGCTAGAGGCCTAGCCCATGAGCAGTTCTTC
cdr3_length: 12
v_call: TRBV20-1
j_call: TRBJ2-1
d_call: -
clone_size: -

cdr3_aa: CASSRSGAETQYF
cdr3_nt: TGTGCCAGCAGTCGCAGCGGGGCTGAGACCCAGTACTTC
cdr3_length: 13
v_call: TRBV6-5
j_call: TRBJ2-5
d_call: TRBD2
clone_size: once

cdr3_aa: CASSLYGGRDNSPLHF
cdr3_nt: TGTGCCAGCAGTTTATATGGAGGACGGGATAATTCACCCCTCCACTTT
cdr3_length: 16
v_call: TRBV12-3/TRBV12-4
j_call: TRBJ1-6
d_call: -
clone_size: few

cdr3_aa: CASSQVGAGANTGELFF
cdr3_nt: TGTGCCAGCAGCCAAGTTGGAGCGGGGGCGAACACCGGGGAGCTGTTTTTT
cdr3_length: 17
v_call: TRBV3-1
j_call: TRBJ2-2
d_call: TRBD2
clone_size: few

cdr3_aa: CASSQGPGGNEQFF
cdr3_nt: TGTGCCAGCAGCCAAGGCCCGGGGGGCAATGAGCAGTTCTTC
cdr3_length: 14
v_call: TRBV3-1
j_call: TRBJ2-1
d_call: TRBD2
clone_size: -

cdr3_aa: CASSHYPKGSNQPQHF
cdr3_nt: TGTGCCAGCAGTCACTATCCGAAAGGGAGCAATCAGCCCCAGCATTTT
cdr3_length: 16
v_call: TRBV6-5
j_call: TRBJ1-5
d_call: -
clone_size: many

cdr3_aa: CASSQDHGRTDTQYF
cdr3_nt: TGCGCCAGCAGCCAAGACCATGGGAGGACAGATACGCAGTATTTT
cdr3_length: 15
v_call: TRBV3-1
j_call: TRBJ2-3
d_call: -
clone_size: once

cdr3_aa: CASSVGGFGNTIYF
cdr3_nt: TGTGCCAGCAGCGTAGGAGGGTTTGGAAACACCATATATTTT
cdr3_length: 14
v_call: TRBV9
j_call: TRBJ1-3
d_call: -
clone_size: -

cdr3_aa: CAHRRQGIGKTQYF
cdr3_nt: TGTGCCCATCGGAGGCAGGGGATTGGTAAGACCCAGTACTTC
cdr3_length: 14
v_call: TRBV2
j_call: TRBJ2-5
d_call: -
clone_size: -

cdr3_aa: CASSPEGSYGYTF
cdr3_nt: TGTGCCAGCAGCCCCGAGGGGAGTTATGGCTACACCTTC
cdr3_length: 13
v_call: TRBV9
j_call: TRBJ1-2
d_call: -
clone_size: many

cdr3_aa: CSVASIGHSYEQYF
cdr3_nt: TGCAGCGTTGCGTCAATAGGACACTCCTACGAGCAGTACTTC
cdr3_length: 14
v_call: TRBV29-1
j_call: TRBJ2-7
d_call: -
clone_size: -

cdr3_aa: CASGPLREGNAIYF
cdr3_nt: TGTGCCAGCGGCCCCCTCAGGGAGGGAAACGCCATATATTTT
cdr3_length: 14
v_call: TRBV11-2
j_call: TRBJ1-3
d_call: -
clone_size: -

cdr3_aa: CSSQGRAQETQYF
cdr3_nt: TGCAGCTCGCAGGGCAGAGCCCAAGAGACCCAGTACTTC
cdr3_length: 13
v_call: TRBV29-1
j_call: TRBJ2-5
d_call: -
clone_size: once

cdr3_aa: CSAHGQGETDTQYF
cdr3_nt: TGCAGCGCCCACGGACAGGGTGAAACAGATACGCAGTATTTT
cdr3_length: 14
v_call: TRBV29-1
j_call: TRBJ2-3
d_call: TRBD1
clone_size: -

cdr3_aa: CSARVRSSEQYF
cdr3_nt: TGCAGTGCTAGAGTTAGGTCCTCCGAGCAGTACTTC
cdr3_length: 12
v_call: TRBV20-1
j_call: TRBJ2-7
d_call: -
clone_size: many

cdr3_aa: CASSLDGGYTDLGIQYF
cdr3_nt: TGTGCCAGCAGCTTGGATGGCGGGTACACAGACCTGGGCATTCAGTACTTC
cdr3_length: 17
v_call: TRBV7-9
j_call: TRBJ2-4
d_call: -
clone_size: -

cdr3_aa: CSPSTGNYEPYF
cdr3_nt: TGCAGTCCATCGACAGGGAACTACGAGCCGTACTTC
cdr3_length: 12
v_call: TRBV20-1
j_call: TRBJ2-7
d_call: TRBD1
clone_size: -

cdr3_aa: CASSVGQDYGYTF
cdr3_nt: TGTGCCAGCAGTGTCGGACAGGACTATGGCTACACCTTC
cdr3_length: 13
v_call: TRBV2
j_call: TRBJ1-2
d_call: TRBD1
clone_size: -

cdr3_aa: CASSSTGREQYF
cdr3_nt: TGTGCCAGCAGTTCGACAGGGCGCGAGCAGTACTTC
cdr3_length: 12
v_call: TRBV6-6
j_call: TRBJ2-7
d_call: TRBD1
clone_size: -

cdr3_aa: CSASYSGSPYEQYF
cdr3_nt: TGCAGTGCTAGTTATAGCGGGAGTCCATACGAGCAGTACTTC
cdr3_length: 14
v_call: TRBV20-1
j_call: TRBJ2-7
d_call: TRBD2
clone_size: once